This T cell receptor beta chain was recorded in a study of a mutant IDH1 vaccine in newly diagnosed glioma. Study findings and constraints: Pseudoprogression looked unconnected to shifts in top peripheral T cell clonotypes.

Remarks on this clone: Its antigen is unknown.

Produced via immunoSEQ multiplex PCR; TCRdb's table is partial and in-frame only. The sample carries tens of thousands of clones, around four fifths recorded once. Time point in this sample: baseline, week 1 (first vaccination visit). The treatment denotes: pre-vaccination baseline after standard-of-care therapy. In every donor, the tumor was a new WHO grade 3 or 4 IDH1-mutant, ATRX-lost astrocytoma. There are 18 residues in the CDR3. Per the germline V gene, CDR1 is SEHNR and CDR2 is FQNEAQ (reference sequence). V was clipped by 0 bases and J by 0 bases; unmatched bases: 2. This receptor was obtained from a woman aged 18-29 years with glioma. Some clones in this sample may be carry-over from other donors' samples. V usage is TRBV7-9 and J usage is TRBJ2-7, with 16 bases aligning to TRBD2. Source: peripheral blood mononuclear cells (PBMCs), taken from a glioma patient treated with radiotherapy, temozolomide or both. CDR3 bases: TGTGCCAGCAGCTTAGCGGGACTAGCGGGGGGGAGCTCCTACGAGCAGTACTTC. Protein: CASSLAGLAGGSSYEQYF.